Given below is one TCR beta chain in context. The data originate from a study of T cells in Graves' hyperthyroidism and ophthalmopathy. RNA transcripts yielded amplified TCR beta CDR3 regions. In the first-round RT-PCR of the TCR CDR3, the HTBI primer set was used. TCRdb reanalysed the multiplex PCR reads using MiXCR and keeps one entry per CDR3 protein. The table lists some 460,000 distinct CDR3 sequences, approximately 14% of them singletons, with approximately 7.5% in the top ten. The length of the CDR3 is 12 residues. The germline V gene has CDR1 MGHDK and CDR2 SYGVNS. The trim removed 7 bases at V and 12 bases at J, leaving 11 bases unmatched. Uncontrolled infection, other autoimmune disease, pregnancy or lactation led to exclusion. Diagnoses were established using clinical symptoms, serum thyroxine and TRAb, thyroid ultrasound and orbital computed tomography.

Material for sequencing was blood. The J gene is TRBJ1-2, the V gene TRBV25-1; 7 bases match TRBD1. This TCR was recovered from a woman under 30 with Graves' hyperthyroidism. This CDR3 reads CASIGDSLYHTF. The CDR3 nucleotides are TGTGCCAGCATAGGGGACAGCCTCTACCACACCTTC.